This entry describes one T cell receptor beta chain. The source of the sample is a study of blood T cell repertoires in COVID-19. The CDR3 is 16 residues long. As processed by the authors: Amplification from reference gene primers served as the basis for estimated nucleated cell counts. The assay was immunoSEQ multiplex PCR, and TCRdb's table has in-frame clones only and misses some. The V and J calls and clone size are taken from that table; D and trimming were inferred from the DNA. The table shows fewer than 350,000 clones, with 88% occurring only once. The sample comprised peripheral blood. The rearrangement joins TRBV21-1 to TRBJ1-5; TRBD1, the table's D call, was not compared with the DNA. TRBV21-1 is flagged as a pseudogene. The receptor was derived from a man in his late teens or twenties with active or convalescent COVID-19. This CDR3 reads CASSKFVSSSNQPQHF. In nucleotides, the CDR3 is TGTGCCAGCAGCAAATTCGTCAGTTCCAGCAATCAGCCCCAGCATTTT.